This T cell receptor beta chain was observed in a study of T cell responses to AZD1222 COVID-19 vaccine. Notes on this clone: Its antigen is not known.

The CDR3 is 14 residues long. Germline assignment: CDR1 SGHKS and CDR2 YYEKEE (reference sequence). J gave up 2 bases and V 3 bases, and 4 bases lay outside the gene matches. Whole-study findings and limits: Receipt of two AZD1222 doses was followed by a rise in Spike-specific TCR breadth and depth. Among the donors, most were white British and more were female, and clonal diversity was possibly underestimated. Unmutated regions of variants are reportedly targeted by nearly half of spike-specific TCRs.

The assay was immunoSEQ multiplex PCR, and TCRdb's table has in-frame clones only and misses some. The table shows 150,000 to 200,000 clones, with about 89% occurring only once. The V call is TRBV5-5, the J call TRBJ2-5; TRBD1 matches 7 bases. The sequenced sample was peripheral blood, obtained 28 days after the second AZD1222 dose. The sequence came from an adult who received the AZD1222 COVID-19 vaccine. As DNA, the CDR3 is TGTGCCAGCAGCTGGGACAGATATCAAGAGACCCAGTACTTC. Amino acids: CASSWDRYQETQYF.